Given below is one T cell receptor beta chain in context. The data derive from a study of blood T cell repertoires in COVID-19. Method: immunoSEQ multiplex PCR; TCRdb's copy keeps in-frame clones and lacks some. The sample carries a few hundred thousand clones, 80% to 90% recorded once. The clonotype comes from an older woman who had recovered from COVID-19. The sequencing sample was made of PBMCs or T cells enriched from blood (not recorded which).

The CDR3 DNA sequence: TGTGCCATCAGCCCCAGCGGGGGCACCTACAATGAGCAGTTCTTC. The encoded protein is CAISPSGGTYNEQFF. This chain joins TRBV10-3 and TRBJ2-1, with TRBD2 identical over 8 bases. Germline-derived CDR1 and CDR2 are ENHRY and SYGVKD. The CDR3 is 15 residues long. The junction had 6 bases not matched to a gene; V was cut back by 6 bases and J by 2 bases.